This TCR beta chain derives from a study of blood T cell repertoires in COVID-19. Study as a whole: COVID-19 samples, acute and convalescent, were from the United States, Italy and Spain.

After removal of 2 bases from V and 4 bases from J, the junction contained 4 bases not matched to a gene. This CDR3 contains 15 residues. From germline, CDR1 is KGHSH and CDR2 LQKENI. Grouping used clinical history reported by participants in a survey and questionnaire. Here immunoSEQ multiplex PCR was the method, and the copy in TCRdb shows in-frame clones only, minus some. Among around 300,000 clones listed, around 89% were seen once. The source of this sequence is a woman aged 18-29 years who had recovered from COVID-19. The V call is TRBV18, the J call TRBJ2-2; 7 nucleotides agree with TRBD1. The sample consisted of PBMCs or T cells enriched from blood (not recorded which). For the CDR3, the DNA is TGTGCCAGCTCACCAGGACAGGTTGGCACCGGGGAGCTGTTTTTT. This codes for CASSPGQVGTGELFF.